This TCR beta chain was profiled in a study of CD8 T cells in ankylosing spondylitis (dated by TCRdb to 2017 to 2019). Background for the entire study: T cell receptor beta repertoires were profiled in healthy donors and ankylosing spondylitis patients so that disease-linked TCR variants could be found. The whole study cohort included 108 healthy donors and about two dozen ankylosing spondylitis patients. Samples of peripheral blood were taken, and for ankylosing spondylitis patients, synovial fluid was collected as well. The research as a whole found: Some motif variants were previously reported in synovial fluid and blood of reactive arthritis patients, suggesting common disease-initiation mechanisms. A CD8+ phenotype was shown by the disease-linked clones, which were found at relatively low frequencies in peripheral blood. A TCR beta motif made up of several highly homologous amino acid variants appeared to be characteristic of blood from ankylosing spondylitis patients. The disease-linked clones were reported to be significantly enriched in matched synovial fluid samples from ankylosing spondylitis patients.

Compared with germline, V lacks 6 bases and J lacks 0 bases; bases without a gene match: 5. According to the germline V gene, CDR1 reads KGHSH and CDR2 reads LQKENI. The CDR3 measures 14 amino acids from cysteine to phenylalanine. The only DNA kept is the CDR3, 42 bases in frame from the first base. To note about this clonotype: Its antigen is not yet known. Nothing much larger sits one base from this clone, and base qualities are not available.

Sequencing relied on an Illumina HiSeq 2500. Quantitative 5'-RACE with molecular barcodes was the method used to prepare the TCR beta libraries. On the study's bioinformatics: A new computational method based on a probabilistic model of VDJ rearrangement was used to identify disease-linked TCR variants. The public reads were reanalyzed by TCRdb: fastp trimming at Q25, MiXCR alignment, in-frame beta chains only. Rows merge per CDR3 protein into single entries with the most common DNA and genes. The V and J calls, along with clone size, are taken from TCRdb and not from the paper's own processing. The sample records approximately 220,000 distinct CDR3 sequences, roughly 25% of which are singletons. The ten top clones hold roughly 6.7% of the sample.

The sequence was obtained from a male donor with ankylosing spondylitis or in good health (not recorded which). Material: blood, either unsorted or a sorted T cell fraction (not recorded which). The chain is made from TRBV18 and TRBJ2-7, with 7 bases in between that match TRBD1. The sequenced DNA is TGTGCCAGCTCGGACGGACAGGTCTCCTACGAGCAGTACTTC. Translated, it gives CASSDGQVSYEQYF.